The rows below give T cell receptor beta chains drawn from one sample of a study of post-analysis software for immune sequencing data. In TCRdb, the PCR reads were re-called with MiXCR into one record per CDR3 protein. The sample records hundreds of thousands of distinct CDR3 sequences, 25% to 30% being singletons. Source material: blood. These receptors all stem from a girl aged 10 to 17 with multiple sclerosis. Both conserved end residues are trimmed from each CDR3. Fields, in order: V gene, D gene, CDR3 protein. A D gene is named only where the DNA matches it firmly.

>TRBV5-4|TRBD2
ASSRTGLSDYEQY
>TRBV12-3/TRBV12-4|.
ASSLASLGYGYT
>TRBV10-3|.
AISESTTVEQF
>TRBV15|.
ATSRDRAGVGYT
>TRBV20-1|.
SVRPTGTSGEQY
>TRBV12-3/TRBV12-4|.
ASSYVPMNTEAF
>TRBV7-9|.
ASSLKAQY
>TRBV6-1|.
ASSDRFGSYEQY
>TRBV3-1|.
ASSQGRGVAEAF
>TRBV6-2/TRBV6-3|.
ASRPTTPWGNQPQH
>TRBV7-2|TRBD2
ASSLWGGGEETQY
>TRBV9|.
ASSPQAARVHEQY
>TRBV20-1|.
SATLNRIPTNEQF
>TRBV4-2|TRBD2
ASSQVRTSVNEQF
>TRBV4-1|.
ASSTQLWGEETQY
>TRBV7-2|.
VSSHLETQY
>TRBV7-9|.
ASSFQSGEKLF
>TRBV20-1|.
SARDPGGYTDTQY
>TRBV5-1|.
ASSLVSQINTEAF
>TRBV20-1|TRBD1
SAWDRQTPGANVLT
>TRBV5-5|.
ASSGGSGRTQY
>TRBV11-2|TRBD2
ASSLPSGGPYNEQF
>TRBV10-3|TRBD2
AIGTSGSGDEQF
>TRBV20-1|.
SARDSITDTQY
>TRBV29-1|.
SVDAYGYT
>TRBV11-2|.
ASSLDLPDTQY
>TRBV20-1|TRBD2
SARWLAGYEQY
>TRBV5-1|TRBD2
ASRAGGFSYEQY
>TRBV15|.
ATSRSRDTNAYGYT
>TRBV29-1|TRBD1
SVRQGSTDTQY
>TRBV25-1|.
ASSDGRSTDTQY
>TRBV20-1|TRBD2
SARDHAGGPLEQY
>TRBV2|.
ASPGAGKEQF
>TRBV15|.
ATSRVQVNEKLF
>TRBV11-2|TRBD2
ASAKWGLAGGPSTDTQY
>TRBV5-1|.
ASSIDPTRRTTEAF
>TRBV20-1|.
SAGPQGSTGNTEAF
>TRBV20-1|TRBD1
SALGRQGVNEQF
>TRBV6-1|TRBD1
ASNPLRTGGPGASGNTIY
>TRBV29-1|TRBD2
SVEAPASGETFNEQF
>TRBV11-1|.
ASSFPRDPAGDTQY
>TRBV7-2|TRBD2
ASSSASGGGQETQY
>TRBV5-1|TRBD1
ASSAGTGGLYGYT
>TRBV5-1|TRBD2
ASSRTSDEQY
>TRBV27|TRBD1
ASSSPLTGNYGYT
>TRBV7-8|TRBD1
ASSLDSTGGRQQY